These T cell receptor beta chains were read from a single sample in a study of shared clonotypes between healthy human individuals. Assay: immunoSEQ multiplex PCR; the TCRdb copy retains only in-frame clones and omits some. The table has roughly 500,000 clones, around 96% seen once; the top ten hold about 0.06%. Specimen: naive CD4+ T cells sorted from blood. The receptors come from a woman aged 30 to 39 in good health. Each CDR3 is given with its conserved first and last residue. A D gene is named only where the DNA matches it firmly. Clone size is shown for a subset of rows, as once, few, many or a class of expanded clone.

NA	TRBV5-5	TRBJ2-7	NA	CASSSPYEQYF	TGTGCCAGCAGTTCACCCTACGAGCAGTACTTC
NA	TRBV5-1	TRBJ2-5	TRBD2	CASSLDGTSGETQYF	TGCGCCAGCAGCTTGGACGGGACTAGCGGGGAGACCCAGTACTTC
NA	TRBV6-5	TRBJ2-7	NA	CASSSEIGTLVQYF	TGTGCCAGCAGTTCCGAAATCGGGACATTAGTGCAGTACTTC
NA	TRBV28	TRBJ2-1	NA	CASSLDLVTISYNEQFF	TGTGCCAGCAGTTTAGACTTGGTGACTATCTCCTACAATGAGCAGTTCTTC
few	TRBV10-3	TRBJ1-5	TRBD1	CAISRDREDQPQHF	TGTGCCATCAGTCGAGACAGGGAAGATCAGCCCCAGCATTTT
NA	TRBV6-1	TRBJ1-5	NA	CASSEAGNQPQHF	TGTGCCAGCAGTGAAGCGGGGAATCAGCCCCAGCATTTT
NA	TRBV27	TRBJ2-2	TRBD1	CASSDRGLGTGELFF	TGTGCCAGCAGTGACAGGGGGCTAGGCACCGGGGAGCTGTTTTTT
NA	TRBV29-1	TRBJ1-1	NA	CSVRNRNTEAFF	TGCAGCGTCAGGAACCGAAACACTGAAGCTTTCTTT
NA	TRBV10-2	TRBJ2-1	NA	CASSEAGEQFF	TGCGCCAGCAGTGAGGCGGGGGAGCAGTTCTTC
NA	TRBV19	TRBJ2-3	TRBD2	CASSRGGEGRRTQYF	TGTGCCAGTAGTCGCGGTGGGGAGGGCCGCAGGACGCAGTATTTT
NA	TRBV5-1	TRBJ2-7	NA	CASSLWRGRPEEQYF	TGCGCCAGCAGCTTGTGGAGGGGGCGCCCTGAGGAGCAGTACTTC
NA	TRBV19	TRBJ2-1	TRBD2	CASSIAGGRASDEQFF	TGTGCCAGTAGTATAGCAGGCGGGAGGGCCTCGGATGAGCAGTTCTTC
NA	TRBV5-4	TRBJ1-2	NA	CASSLVGQGVYGYTF	TGTGCCAGCAGCTTGGTAGGCCAGGGTGTCTATGGCTACACCTTC
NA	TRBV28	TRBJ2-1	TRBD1	CASSRRDRAYNEQFF	TGTGCCAGCAGCCGCCGGGACAGGGCTTACAATGAGCAGTTCTTC
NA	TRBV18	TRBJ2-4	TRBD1	CASSPKTGERNIQYF	TGTGCCAGCTCACCAAAGACAGGGGAGAGGAACATTCAGTACTTC
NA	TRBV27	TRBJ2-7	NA	CASSFSLIGSSYEQYF	TGTGCCAGCAGTTTTTCACTGATTGGGAGCTCCTACGAGCAGTACTTC
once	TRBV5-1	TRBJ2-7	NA	CASSTQGREQYF	TGCGCCAGCAGCACCCAGGGGCGCGAGCAGTACTTC
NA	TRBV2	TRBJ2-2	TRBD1	CASFGQGKPGELFF	TGTGCCAGCTTTGGACAGGGGAAGCCCGGGGAGCTGTTTTTT
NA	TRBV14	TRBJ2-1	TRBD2	CASSTGGLAAQIYNEQFF	TGTGCCAGCAGCACGGGGGGACTAGCGGCCCAGATCTACAATGAGCAGTTCTTC
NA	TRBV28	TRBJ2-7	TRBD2	CASSTIGLAGAPGYEQYF	TGTGCCAGCAGCACCATCGGACTAGCGGGAGCCCCTGGCTACGAGCAGTACTTC
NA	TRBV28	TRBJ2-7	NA	CASSTQGTIDEQYF	TGTGCCAGCAGTACCCAGGGTACGATTGACGAGCAGTACTTC
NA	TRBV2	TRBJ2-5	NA	CASREQETQYF	TGTGCCAGCAGGGAGCAAGAGACCCAGTACTTC
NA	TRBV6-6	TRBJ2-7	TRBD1	CASSYTRQGGEQYF	TGTGCCAGCAGTTACACCAGACAGGGTGGGGAGCAGTACTTC
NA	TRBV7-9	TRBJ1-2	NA	CASSLSVDIYGYTF	TGTGCCAGCAGCTTAAGCGTCGATATCTATGGCTACACCTTC
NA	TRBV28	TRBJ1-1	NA	CASSHQKQRVNTEAFF	TGTGCCAGCAGTCACCAAAAACAGAGAGTGAACACTGAAGCTTTCTTT
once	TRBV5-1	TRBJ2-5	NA	CASSRQRQETQYF	TGCGCCAGCAGCCGGCAGCGGCAAGAGACCCAGTACTTC
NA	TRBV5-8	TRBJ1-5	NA	CASSLEDRGKKPQHF	TGTGCCAGCAGCCTGGAGGACAGAGGAAAGAAACCCCAGCATTTT
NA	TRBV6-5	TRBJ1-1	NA	CASSQGSNTEAFF	TGTGCCAGCAGCCAAGGGTCGAACACTGAAGCTTTCTTT
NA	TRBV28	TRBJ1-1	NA	CASGTGGWKAFF	TGTGCCAGCGGAACCGGGGGCTGGAAGGCTTTCTTT
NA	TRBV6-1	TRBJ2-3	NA	CASSGPHQASTDTQYF	TGTGCCAGCAGTGGCCCCCACCAAGCGAGCACAGATACGCAGTATTTT
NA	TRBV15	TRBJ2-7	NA	CATSRELASYEQYF	TGTGCCACCAGCAGAGAACTAGCCTCCTACGAGCAGTACTTC
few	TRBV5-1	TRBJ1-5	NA	CASSSVGPWEPQHF	TGCGCCAGCAGCTCGGTGGGTCCCTGGGAGCCCCAGCATTTT
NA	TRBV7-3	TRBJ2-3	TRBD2	CASSTSGSSTDTQYF	TGTGCCAGCAGCACTAGCGGATCTAGCACAGATACGCAGTATTTT
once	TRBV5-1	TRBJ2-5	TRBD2	CASSLAPSGGETQYF	TGCGCCAGCAGCTTGGCCCCTTCGGGAGGAGAGACCCAGTACTTC
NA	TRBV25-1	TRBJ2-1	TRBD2	CASGRAFNEQFF	TGTGCCAGCGGGAGGGCCTTCAATGAGCAGTTCTTC
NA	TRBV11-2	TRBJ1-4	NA	CASSRMLNEKLFF	TGTGCCAGCAGCCGTATGCTGAATGAAAAACTGTTTTTT
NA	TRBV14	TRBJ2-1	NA	CASSQESRPIEQFF	TGTGCCAGCAGCCAAGAAAGCCGACCGATTGAGCAGTTCTTC